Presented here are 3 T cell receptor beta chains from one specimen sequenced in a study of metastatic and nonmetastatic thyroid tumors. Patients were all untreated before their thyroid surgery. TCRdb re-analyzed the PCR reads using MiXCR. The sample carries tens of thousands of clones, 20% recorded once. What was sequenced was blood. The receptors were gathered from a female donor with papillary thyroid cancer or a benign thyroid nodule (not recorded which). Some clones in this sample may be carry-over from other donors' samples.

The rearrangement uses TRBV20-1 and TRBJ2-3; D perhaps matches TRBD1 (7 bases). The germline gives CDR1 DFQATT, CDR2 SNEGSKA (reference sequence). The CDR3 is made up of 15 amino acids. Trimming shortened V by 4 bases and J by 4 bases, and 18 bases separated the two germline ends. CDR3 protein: CSAKKGQGDSDTQYF. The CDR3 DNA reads TGCAGTGCTAAAAAAGGGCAGGGGGACTCAGATACGCAGTATTTT.

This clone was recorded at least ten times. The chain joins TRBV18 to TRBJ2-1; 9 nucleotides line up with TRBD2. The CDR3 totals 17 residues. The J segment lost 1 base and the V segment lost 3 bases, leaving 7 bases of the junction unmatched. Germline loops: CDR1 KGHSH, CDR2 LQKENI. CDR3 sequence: CASSPTRLAASYNEQFF. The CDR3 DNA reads TGTGCCAGCTCACCGACCCGACTAGCGGCATCCTACAATGAGCAGTTCTTC.

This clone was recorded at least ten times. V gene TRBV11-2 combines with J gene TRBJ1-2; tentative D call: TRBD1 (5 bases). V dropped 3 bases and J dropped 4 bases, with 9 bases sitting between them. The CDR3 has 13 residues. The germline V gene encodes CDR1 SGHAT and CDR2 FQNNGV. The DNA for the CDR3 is TGTGCCAGCAGCTTTGGACAATTCTATGGCTACACCTTC. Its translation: CASSFGQFYGYTF.